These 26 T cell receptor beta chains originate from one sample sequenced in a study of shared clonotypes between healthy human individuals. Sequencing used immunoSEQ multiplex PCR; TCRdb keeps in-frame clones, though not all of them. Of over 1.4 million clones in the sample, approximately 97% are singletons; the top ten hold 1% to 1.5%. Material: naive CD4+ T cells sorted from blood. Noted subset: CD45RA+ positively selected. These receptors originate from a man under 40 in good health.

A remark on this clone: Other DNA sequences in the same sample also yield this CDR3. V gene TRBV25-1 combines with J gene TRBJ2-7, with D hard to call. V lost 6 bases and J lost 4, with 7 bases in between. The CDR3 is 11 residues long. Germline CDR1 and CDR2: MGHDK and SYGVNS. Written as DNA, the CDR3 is TGTGCCAGCAGCGCACTTTACGAGCAGTACTTC. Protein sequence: CASSALYEQYF.

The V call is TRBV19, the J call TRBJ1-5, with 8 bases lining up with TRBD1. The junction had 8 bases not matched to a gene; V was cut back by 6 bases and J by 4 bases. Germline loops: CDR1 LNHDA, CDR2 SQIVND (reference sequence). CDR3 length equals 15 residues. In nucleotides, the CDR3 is TGTGCCAGTAGACTCGGACAGGGCCCTAATCAGCCCCAGCATTTT. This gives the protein CASRLGQGPNQPQHF.

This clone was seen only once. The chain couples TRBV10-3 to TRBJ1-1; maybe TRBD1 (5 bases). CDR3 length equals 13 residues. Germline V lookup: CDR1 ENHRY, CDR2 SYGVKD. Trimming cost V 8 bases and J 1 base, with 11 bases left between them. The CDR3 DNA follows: TGTGCCATCGGTGGGACCGAGAACACTGAAGCTTTCTTT. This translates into CAIGGTENTEAFF.

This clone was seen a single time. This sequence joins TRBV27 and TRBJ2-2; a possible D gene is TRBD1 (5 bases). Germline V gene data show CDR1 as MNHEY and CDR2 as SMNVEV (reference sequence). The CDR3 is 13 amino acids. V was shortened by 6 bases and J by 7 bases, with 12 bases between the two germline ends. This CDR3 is CASSFGHIGELFF. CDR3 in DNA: TGTGCCAGCAGCTTCGGACATATCGGGGAGCTGTTTTTT.

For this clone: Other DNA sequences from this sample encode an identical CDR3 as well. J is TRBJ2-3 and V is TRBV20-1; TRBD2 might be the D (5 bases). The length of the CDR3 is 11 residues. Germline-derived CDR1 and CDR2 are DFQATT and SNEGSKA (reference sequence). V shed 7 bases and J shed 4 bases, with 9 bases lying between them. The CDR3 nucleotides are TGCAGTGGGGAGTCACCAGATACGCAGTATTTT. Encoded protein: CSGESPDTQYF.

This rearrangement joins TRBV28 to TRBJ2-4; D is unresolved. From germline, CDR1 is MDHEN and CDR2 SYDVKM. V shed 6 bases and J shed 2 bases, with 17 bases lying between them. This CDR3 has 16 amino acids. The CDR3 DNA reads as TGTGCCAGCAGCCTCCTAGTATTCGCGTCCAAAAACATTCAGTACTTC. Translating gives CASSLLVFASKNIQYF.

The CDR3 nucleotides are TGTGCCAGCAGTAGAAGCGGGAACACCGGGGAGCTGTTTTTT. It yields the protein CASSRSGNTGELFF. This chain uses TRBV7-3 with TRBJ2-2; tentatively, D is TRBD2 (5 bases). Deletions cut 6 bases from V and 1 base from J, with 9 bases between. Germline CDR1 SGHTA, CDR2 FQGTGA. The CDR3 sequence is 14 residues long.

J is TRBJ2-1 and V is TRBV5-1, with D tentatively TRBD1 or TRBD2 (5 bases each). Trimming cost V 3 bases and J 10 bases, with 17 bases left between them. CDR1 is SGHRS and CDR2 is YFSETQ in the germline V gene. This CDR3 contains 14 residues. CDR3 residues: CASSWGAEGGEQFF. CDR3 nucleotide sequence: TGCGCCAGCAGCTGGGGCGCAGAGGGCGGCGAGCAGTTCTTC.

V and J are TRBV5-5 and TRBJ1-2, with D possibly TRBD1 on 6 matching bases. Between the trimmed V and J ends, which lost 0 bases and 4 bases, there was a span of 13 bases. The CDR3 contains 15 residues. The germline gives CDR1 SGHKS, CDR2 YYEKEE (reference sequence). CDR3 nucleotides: TGTGCCAGCAGCTTGGTGGGGGCAGGAATCTATGGCTACACCTTC. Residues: CASSLVGAGIYGYTF.

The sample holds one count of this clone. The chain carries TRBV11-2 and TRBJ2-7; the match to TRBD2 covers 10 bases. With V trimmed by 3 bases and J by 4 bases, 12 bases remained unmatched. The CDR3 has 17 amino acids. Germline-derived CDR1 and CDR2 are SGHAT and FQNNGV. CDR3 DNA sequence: TGTGCCAGCAGCTTGTCGGCTAGCGGGAGTAGGCCTTACGAGCAGTACTTC. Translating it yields CASSLSASGSRPYEQYF.

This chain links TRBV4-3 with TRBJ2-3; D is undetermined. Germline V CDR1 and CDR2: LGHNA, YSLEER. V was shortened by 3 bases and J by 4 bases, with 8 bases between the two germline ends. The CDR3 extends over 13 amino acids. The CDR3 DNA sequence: TGCGCCAGCAGCCACAACAGTCCAGATACGCAGTATTTT. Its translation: CASSHNSPDTQYF.

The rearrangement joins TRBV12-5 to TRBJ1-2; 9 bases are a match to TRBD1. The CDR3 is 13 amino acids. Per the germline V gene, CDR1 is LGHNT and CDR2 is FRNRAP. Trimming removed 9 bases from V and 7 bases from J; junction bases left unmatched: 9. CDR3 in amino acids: CASSRDRDLGYTF. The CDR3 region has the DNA TGTGCTAGCTCGCGGGACAGGGATCTTGGCTACACCTTC. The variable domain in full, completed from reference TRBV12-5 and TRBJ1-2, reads DARVTQTPRHKVTEMGQEVTMRCQPILGHNTVFWYRQTMMQGLELLAYFRNRAPLDDSGMPKDRFSAEMPDATLATLKIQPSEPRDSAVYFCASSRDRDLGYTFGSGTRLTVV.

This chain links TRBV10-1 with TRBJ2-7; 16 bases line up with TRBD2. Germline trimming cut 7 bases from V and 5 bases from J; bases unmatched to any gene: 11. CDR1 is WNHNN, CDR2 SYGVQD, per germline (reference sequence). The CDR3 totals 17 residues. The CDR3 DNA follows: TGCGCCAGCACCCCGGGACTAGCGGGAGGGCGGTCTGACGAGCAGTACTTC. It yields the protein CASTPGLAGGRSDEQYF.

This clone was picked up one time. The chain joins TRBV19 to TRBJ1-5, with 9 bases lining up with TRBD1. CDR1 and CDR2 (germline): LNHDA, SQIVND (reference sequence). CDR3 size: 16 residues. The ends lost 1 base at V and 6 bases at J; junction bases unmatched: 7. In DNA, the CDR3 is TGTGCCAGTAGTATAGTCCGGGACAGGGTGAGTCAGCCCCAGCATTTT. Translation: CASSIVRDRVSQPQHF.

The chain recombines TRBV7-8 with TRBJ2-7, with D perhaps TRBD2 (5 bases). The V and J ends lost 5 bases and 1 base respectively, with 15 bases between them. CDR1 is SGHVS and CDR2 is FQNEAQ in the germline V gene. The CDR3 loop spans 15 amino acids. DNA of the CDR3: TGTGCCAGCAGCCCCCTGGCGGAGGTTTCCTACGAGCAGTACTTC. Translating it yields CASSPLAEVSYEQYF.

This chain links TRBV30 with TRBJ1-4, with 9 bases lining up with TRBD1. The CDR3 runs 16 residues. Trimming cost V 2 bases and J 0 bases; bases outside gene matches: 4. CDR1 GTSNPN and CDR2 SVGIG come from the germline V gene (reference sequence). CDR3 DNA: TGTGCCTGGAGTACGGGACAGGGAGCAACTAATGAAAAACTGTTTTTT. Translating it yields CAWSTGQGATNEKLFF.

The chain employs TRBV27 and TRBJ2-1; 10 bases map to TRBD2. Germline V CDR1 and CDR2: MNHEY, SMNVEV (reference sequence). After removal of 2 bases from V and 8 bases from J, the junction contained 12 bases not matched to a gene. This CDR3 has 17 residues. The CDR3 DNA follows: TGTGCCAGCAGTTTAGCCGCGACTAGCGGGTTTCAGGATGAGCAGTTCTTC. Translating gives CASSLAATSGFQDEQFF.

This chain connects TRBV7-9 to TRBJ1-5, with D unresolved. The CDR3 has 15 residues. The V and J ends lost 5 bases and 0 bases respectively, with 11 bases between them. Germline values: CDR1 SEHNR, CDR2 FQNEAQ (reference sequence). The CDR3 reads CASSQGRYSNQPQHF. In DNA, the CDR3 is TGTGCCAGCAGCCAAGGGAGATATAGCAATCAGCCCCAGCATTTT.

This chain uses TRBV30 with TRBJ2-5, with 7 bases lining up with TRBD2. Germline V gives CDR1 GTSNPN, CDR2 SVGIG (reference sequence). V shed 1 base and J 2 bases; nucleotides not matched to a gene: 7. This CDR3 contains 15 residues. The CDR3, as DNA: TGTGCCTGGAGTGGGGCTAGCGGAAATCAAGAGACCCAGTACTTC. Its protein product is CAWSGASGNQETQYF.

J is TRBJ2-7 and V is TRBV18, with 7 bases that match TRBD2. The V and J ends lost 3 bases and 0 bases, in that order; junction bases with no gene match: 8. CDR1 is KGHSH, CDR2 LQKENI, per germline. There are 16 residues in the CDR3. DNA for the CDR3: TGTGCCAGCTCACCTAGACTAGCCACAAGCTCCTACGAGCAGTACTTC. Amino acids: CASSPRLATSSYEQYF.

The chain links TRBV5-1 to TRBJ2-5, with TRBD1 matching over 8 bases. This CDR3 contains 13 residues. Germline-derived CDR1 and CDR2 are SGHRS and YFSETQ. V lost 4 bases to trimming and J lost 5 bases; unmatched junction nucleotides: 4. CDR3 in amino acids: CASSPGGLETQYF. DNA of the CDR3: TGCGCCAGCAGCCCAGGGGGCTTGGAGACCCAGTACTTC. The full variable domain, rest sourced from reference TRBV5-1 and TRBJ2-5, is KAGVTQTPRYLIKTRGQQVTLSCSPISGHRSVSWYQQTPGQGLQFLFEYFSETQRNKGNFPGRFSGRQFSNSRSEMNVSTLELGDSALYLCASSPGGLETQYFGPGTRLLVL.

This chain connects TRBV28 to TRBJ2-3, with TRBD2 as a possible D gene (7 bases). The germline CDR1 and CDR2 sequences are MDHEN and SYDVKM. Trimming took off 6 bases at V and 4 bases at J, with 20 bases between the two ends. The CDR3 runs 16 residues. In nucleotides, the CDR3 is TGTGCCAGCAGCCGCCGTAGCGGAGGGGGGGCAGATACGCAGTATTTT. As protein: CASSRRSGGGADTQYF.

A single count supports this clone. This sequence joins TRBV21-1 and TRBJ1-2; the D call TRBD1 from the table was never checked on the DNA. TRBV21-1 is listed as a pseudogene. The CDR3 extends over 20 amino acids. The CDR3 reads CASSKLGARPHTLPLNGYTF. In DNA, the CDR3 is TGTGCCAGCAGCAAATTGGGGGCGAGACCCCACACCCTTCCTCTCAATGGCTACACCTTC.

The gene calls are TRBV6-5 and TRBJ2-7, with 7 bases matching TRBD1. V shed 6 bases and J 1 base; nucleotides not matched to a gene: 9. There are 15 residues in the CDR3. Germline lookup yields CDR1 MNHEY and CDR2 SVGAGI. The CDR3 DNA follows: TGTGCCAGCAGATCGCCCAGGGGGAGATCCTACGAGCAGTACTTC. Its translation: CASRSPRGRSYEQYF.

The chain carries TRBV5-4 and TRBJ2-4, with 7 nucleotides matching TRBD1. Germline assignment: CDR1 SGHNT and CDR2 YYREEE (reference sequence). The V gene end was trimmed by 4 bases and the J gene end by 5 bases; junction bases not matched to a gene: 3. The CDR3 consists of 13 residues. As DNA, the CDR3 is TGTGCCAGCAGCGAGGACAGGCAAAACATTCAGTACTTC. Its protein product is CASSEDRQNIQYF.

In DNA form, the CDR3 reads TGTGCCAGCACCTTGACACTTGGTCCTGTCCCGTACTTC. It translates to CASTLTLGPVPYF. The chain recombines TRBV28 with TRBJ2-7, with D unresolved. The CDR3 extends over 13 amino acids. CDR1 and CDR2 from the germline V gene are MDHEN and SYDVKM. Trimming shortened V by 7 bases and J by 12 bases, and 22 bases separated the two germline ends.